This T cell receptor (beta chain) originates from a study of neurological immune-mediated disorders. TCRdb processed the 5' RACE reads anew with MiXCR; each CDR3 protein has one entry. The sample lists fewer than 80,000 distinct CDR3 sequences, roughly 5.5% occurring once. This clonotype has a handful of counts. Trimming took 2 bases from V and 0 from J, leaving 8 bases between them. The CDR3 spans 14 residues. The germline gives CDR1 MNHEY, CDR2 SMNVEV (reference sequence). The rearrangement links TRBV27 to TRBJ2-7; D uncertain. Sequences were obtained from PBMCs. This TCR derives from a woman in her twenties or thirties with multiple sclerosis. The CDR3 sequence: CASSLGVHSYEQYF. Here the CDR3 DNA reads TGTGCCAGCAGTTTAGGGGTCCACTCCTACGAGCAGTACTTC.